A selection of T cell receptor beta chains follows, all from one sample in a study of beta chain features in type 1 diabetes. This table comes from immunoSEQ multiplex PCR, and its TCRdb copy is limited to in-frame clones, with some not included. This repertoire shows fewer than 400,000 clones, over 7% found once; its top ten account for approximately 1%. Material: central memory CD4+ T cells from blood. The receptors derive from a young man with type 1 diabetes. CDR3s include the opening cysteine and the closing phenylalanine or tryptophan. A D gene is named only where the DNA matches it firmly. For some rows the clone size is stated as once, few or many, or as a class when expanded; others skip it.

TGTGCCTGCCCGGCGACCCCCAGCGGGCGGGTGACTGGGGCCAACGTCCTGACTTTC	CACPATPSGRVTGANVLTF	TRBV30	TRBJ2-6	19	few	.
TGTGCCAGCAGCAAAAGGGCAGCCCGACGTAACAATCAGCCCCAGCATTTT	CASSKRAARRNNQPQHF	TRBV21-1	TRBJ1-5	17	.	.
TGTGCCAGCAGCTCGACAGGGCGTACGCAGTATTTT	CASSSTGRTQYF	TRBV7-2	TRBJ2-3	12	few	TRBD1
TGTGCCAGCAGCTTAGCGGGGACTAGCGGGGGGACGGCCAAGACCCAGTACTTC	CASSLAGTSGGTAKTQYF	TRBV7-2	TRBJ2-5	18	.	TRBD2
TGCGCCAGCAGCCAAGATCCCTCCAGGAAAAATCAGCCCCAGCATTTT	CASSQDPSRKNQPQHF	TRBV4-3	TRBJ1-5	16	few	.
TGTGCCAGCAGACGGGGGCTATTAGAGACCCAGTACTTC	CASRRGLLETQYF	TRBV7-2	TRBJ2-5	13	few	.
TGTGCCAGCAGCTTCGCGGGGAGCACAGATACGCAGTATTTT	CASSFAGSTDTQYF	TRBV5-6	TRBJ2-3	14	few	.
TGTGCCAGCAGGAGAGGGGGGCACTCCTACGAGCAGTACTTC	CASRRGGHSYEQYF	TRBV27	TRBJ2-7	14	few	.
TGTGCCAGCAGCCCTAGCGGGGGGGCCTACGAGCAGTACTTC	CASSPSGGAYEQYF	TRBV5-4	TRBJ2-7	14	.	TRBD2
TGTGCCAGCAGCTTGAACTCGAGGCTGGGCACAGATACGCAGTATTTT	CASSLNSRLGTDTQYF	TRBV5-6	TRBJ2-3	16	few	.
TGTGCCAGCTACCACTATGGCTACACCTTC	CASYHYGYTF	TRBV7-4	TRBJ1-2	10	.	.
TGTGCCAGTAGTAGAGCTGCTAGCGGGGGAGTAACAGATACGCAGTATTTT	CASSRAASGGVTDTQYF	TRBV19	TRBJ2-3	17	.	TRBD2
TGCGCCAGCAGCCAAGGAGCACAGTCGAGCGTGAACACTGAAGCTTTCTTT	CASSQGAQSSVNTEAFF	TRBV4-3	TRBJ1-1	17	.	.
TGTGCCAGCAGTTTTGGGACATCAAGTTCACCCCTCCACTTT	CASSFGTSSSPLHF	TRBV27	TRBJ1-6	14	many	.
TGTGCCAGTAGTATGAGGACCGATCAGCCCCAGCATTTT	CASSMRTDQPQHF	TRBV19	TRBJ1-5	13	.	.
TGCGCCAGCAGCGGGAGGAGGGGAGAGACCCAGTACTTC	CASSGRRGETQYF	TRBV5-1	TRBJ2-5	13	few	.
TGTGCCAGCAGTGTCATAGGGACCGGATCCTTGGGGAATCAGCCCCAGCATTTT	CASSVIGTGSLGNQPQHF	TRBV28	TRBJ1-5	18	few	.
TGTGCCAGCAGCGACCAGGGGGGAGGTCTGGAGACCCAGTACTTC	CASSDQGGGLETQYF	TRBV9	TRBJ2-5	15	.	.
TGTGCCATTACCGGGACAGTGAACACTGAAGCTTTCTTT	CAITGTVNTEAFF	TRBV10-3	TRBJ1-1	13	many	TRBD1
TGCGCCAGCAGTCCACAAGGGTTGGGCACTGAAGCTTTCTTT	CASSPQGLGTEAFF	TRBV5-1	TRBJ1-1	14	few	.
TGTGCCAGCAGCTTAGAGGTCCCAGATACGCAGTATTTT	CASSLEVPDTQYF	TRBV7-9	TRBJ2-3	13	many	.
TGCGCCAGCAGCCGCACGTCCGGGACTAGCGACTCCTACGAGCAGTACTTC	CASSRTSGTSDSYEQYF	TRBV5-1	TRBJ2-7	17	.	TRBD2
TGTGCCAGCAGTGCCCTAGCGGGGGGGCAGACTCCGCAGTATTTT	CASSALAGGQTPQYF	TRBV2	TRBJ2-3	15	many	TRBD2
TGTGCCAGCAGCCCAAGAGACGGGGCCAGGGAGACCCAGTACTTC	CASSPRDGARETQYF	TRBV4-2	TRBJ2-5	15	few	.
TGTGCCAGTAGCAGGGGCGGGGAGCTGTTTTTT	CASSRGGELFF	TRBV19	TRBJ2-2	11	.	.
TGCGCCAGCAGCTTGACTTCGAACACCGGGGAGCTGTTTTTT	CASSLTSNTGELFF	TRBV5-1	TRBJ2-2	14	few	.